This T cell receptor beta chain was identified during a study of cytomegalovirus exposure and HLA in healthy donors. Looking at the study overall: Approximately 170 million T cells yielded some 120 million unique TCR beta sequences in earlier analysis. General study points: For presence/absence analyses, sequencing depth was assumed to be roughly uniform across donors.

Primers for the PCR totalled 60 Vbeta and 13 Jbeta. Produced via immunoSEQ multiplex PCR; TCRdb's table is partial and in-frame only. The sample includes 170,000 or so clones, about four fifths of them seen just once. Comments on this clone: What it recognizes is unknown.

V was clipped by 5 bases and J by 5 bases; unmatched bases: 10. CDR3 length: 15 amino acids. The V gene's germline CDR1 is KGHSH and CDR2 LQKENI. The chain has TRBV18 and TRBJ2-7; 9 bases are a match to TRBD1. The sequenced sample was PBMCs. The sequence came from a man aged 18 to 35 in good health and CMV-seronegative. The CDR3 spells CASSVTGGAKNEQYF. The DNA of the CDR3 is TGTGCCAGCTCAGTAACAGGGGGCGCAAAGAACGAGCAGTACTTC.